This is a list of T cell receptor beta chains from one sample in a study of cytomegalovirus exposure and HLA in healthy donors. Data came from immunoSEQ multiplex PCR; TCRdb stores just in-frame clones and leaves some out. The data hold fewer than 350,000 clones, with roughly 90% observed a single time. Specimen: PBMCs. The receptors derive from a woman younger than 30 in good health and CMV-seronegative. Each CDR3 is given with its conserved first and last residue. The D gene is left open where the match is weak. Size values are once, few and many counts, or a class for expanded clones, and some rows have none.

V gene: TRBV30
D gene: .
J gene: TRBJ2-3
clone size: once
CDR3 DNA: TGTGCCTGGAGTGACCGAATCGTAGAGGTTAGCACAGATACGCAGTATTTT
CDR3 protein: CAWSDRIVEVSTDTQYF

V gene: TRBV7-8
D gene: .
J gene: TRBJ1-6
clone size: .
CDR3 DNA: TGTGCCAGCAGCTTAGGTTTGGAGGGCGGCGATTCACCCCTCCACTTT
CDR3 protein: CASSLGLEGGDSPLHF

V gene: TRBV2
D gene: TRBD1
J gene: TRBJ2-1
clone size: .
CDR3 DNA: TGTGCCAGCAGTGAAGTAGGGGGCACAGTAGGGAATGAGCAGTTCTTC
CDR3 protein: CASSEVGGTVGNEQFF

V gene: TRBV5-4
D gene: .
J gene: TRBJ2-3
clone size: .
CDR3 DNA: TGTGCCAGCAGCCCTTACCTCCTAGCGACTAGCACAGATACGCAGTATTTT
CDR3 protein: CASSPYLLATSTDTQYF

V gene: TRBV5-6
D gene: TRBD2
J gene: TRBJ2-1
clone size: few
CDR3 DNA: TGTGCCAGCAGCTTTAGAGCAGCGGGGGGGTCCAATGAGCAGTTCTTC
CDR3 protein: CASSFRAAGGSNEQFF

V gene: TRBV5-4
D gene: .
J gene: TRBJ1-1
clone size: .
CDR3 DNA: TGTGCCAGCAGCTTGGGAGGGCCCACTGAAGCTTTCTTT
CDR3 protein: CASSLGGPTEAFF

V gene: TRBV7-5
D gene: .
J gene: TRBJ2-7
clone size: once
CDR3 DNA: TGTGCCAGATCCTGGGGGGGGTGGGACAGGGGGCACTACGAGCAGTACTTC
CDR3 protein: CARSWGGWDRGHYEQYF

V gene: TRBV5-1
D gene: .
J gene: TRBJ1-6
clone size: once
CDR3 DNA: TGCGCCAGCAGCACCGGTATAGAATCACCCCTCCACTTT
CDR3 protein: CASSTGIESPLHF

V gene: TRBV27
D gene: .
J gene: TRBJ2-7
clone size: .
CDR3 DNA: TGTGCCAGCGGAGGGCTGTCGGAGCAGTACTTC
CDR3 protein: CASGGLSEQYF

V gene: TRBV5-8
D gene: .
J gene: TRBJ2-5
clone size: .
CDR3 DNA: TGTGCCAGCAGCTTTCGGGGGAGGGAGACCCAGTACTTC
CDR3 protein: CASSFRGRETQYF

V gene: TRBV11-2
D gene: .
J gene: TRBJ1-5
clone size: .
CDR3 DNA: TGTGCCAGCAGCTTGTACTCCAATCAGCCCCAGCATTTT
CDR3 protein: CASSLYSNQPQHF

V gene: TRBV7-8
D gene: .
J gene: TRBJ2-3
clone size: once
CDR3 DNA: TGTGCCAGCAGCACAGGGAGCACAGATACGCAGTATTTT
CDR3 protein: CASSTGSTDTQYF

V gene: TRBV2
D gene: .
J gene: TRBJ1-1
clone size: .
CDR3 DNA: TGTGCCATCCTAGATCATGGACAGAACACTGAAGCTTTCTTT
CDR3 protein: CAILDHGQNTEAFF

V gene: TRBV12-2
D gene: .
J gene: TRBJ2-1
clone size: .
CDR3 DNA: TGTGCAAGTCGCGCCCAACTAGCGGGGGGCTTTAATGAGCAGTTCTTC
CDR3 protein: CASRAQLAGGFNEQFF

V gene: TRBV27
D gene: TRBD1
J gene: TRBJ2-1
clone size: few
CDR3 DNA: TGTGCCAGCAGCGTTACAGGGGGCGCTGTGTATGAGCAGTTCTTC
CDR3 protein: CASSVTGGAVYEQFF

V gene: TRBV9
D gene: .
J gene: TRBJ2-7
clone size: .
CDR3 DNA: TGTGCCAGCAGCGTAGCGGGCCGACAGGAGCAGTACTTC
CDR3 protein: CASSVAGRQEQYF

V gene: TRBV5-6
D gene: .
J gene: TRBJ2-6
clone size: once
CDR3 DNA: TGTGCCAGCAGCTTGGGGGCGGGTCGCTCTGGGGCCAACGTCCTGACTTTC
CDR3 protein: CASSLGAGRSGANVLTF

V gene: TRBV9
D gene: .
J gene: TRBJ2-7
clone size: .
CDR3 DNA: TGTGCCAGCAGCGTGGATCCAGGCCAGTTGAGCTCCTACGAGCAGTACTTC
CDR3 protein: CASSVDPGQLSSYEQYF

V gene: TRBV4-2
D gene: TRBD2
J gene: TRBJ2-7
clone size: .
CDR3 DNA: TGTGCCAGCAGCCGAGGACTAGCGGGGGGACTTTCCTACGAGCAGTACTTC
CDR3 protein: CASSRGLAGGLSYEQYF

V gene: TRBV5-8
D gene: TRBD2
J gene: TRBJ2-5
clone size: .
CDR3 DNA: TGTGCCAGCAGTCAAGCGGGGGGCCTCCAAGAGACCCAGTACTTC
CDR3 protein: CASSQAGGLQETQYF

V gene: TRBV5-6
D gene: .
J gene: TRBJ2-7
clone size: .
CDR3 DNA: TGTGCCAGCAGCTTGGAACAGCTAACCTACGAGCAGTACTTC
CDR3 protein: CASSLEQLTYEQYF

V gene: TRBV5-1
D gene: .
J gene: TRBJ2-5
clone size: .
CDR3 DNA: TGCGCCAGCAGCTTGGCCAGGGAAAAAGAGACCCAGTACTTC
CDR3 protein: CASSLAREKETQYF

V gene: TRBV6-1
D gene: TRBD1
J gene: TRBJ2-7
clone size: .
CDR3 DNA: TGTGCCAGCAGTACAGGGGGCGGGTCCTACGAGCAGTACTTC
CDR3 protein: CASSTGGGSYEQYF

V gene: TRBV6-6
D gene: TRBD1
J gene: TRBJ1-2
clone size: .
CDR3 DNA: TGTGCCGTATCAACCCCGACAGGGGTAGGCTATGGCTACACCTTC
CDR3 protein: CAVSTPTGVGYGYTF

V gene: TRBV4-1
D gene: .
J gene: TRBJ2-5
clone size: .
CDR3 DNA: TGCGCCAGCAGCCATAGTAGAGAGACCCAGTACTTC
CDR3 protein: CASSHSRETQYF

V gene: TRBV10-3
D gene: TRBD2
J gene: TRBJ2-1
clone size: .
CDR3 DNA: TGTGCCATCAATAGCGGGGGGAGCTCCTACAATGAGCAGTTCTTC
CDR3 protein: CAINSGGSSYNEQFF

V gene: TRBV14
D gene: TRBD1
J gene: TRBJ1-6
clone size: .
CDR3 DNA: TGTGCCAGCAGCCAAGACGCTTCCGGGACAGAAGCGCTTGTTGAGAATTCACCCCTCCACTTT
CDR3 protein: CASSQDASGTEALVENSPLHF

V gene: TRBV6-6
D gene: TRBD1
J gene: TRBJ2-3
clone size: .
CDR3 DNA: TGTGCCAGCAGCGGGACAGGAGCCGCAGATACGCAGTATTTT
CDR3 protein: CASSGTGAADTQYF

V gene: TRBV18
D gene: .
J gene: TRBJ1-3
clone size: .
CDR3 DNA: TGTGCCAGCTCACCAAGGGTGAGGGCGGTTGGAAACACCATATATTTT
CDR3 protein: CASSPRVRAVGNTIYF

V gene: TRBV14
D gene: .
J gene: TRBJ1-2
clone size: .
CDR3 DNA: TGTGCCAGCAGCCAAGGATTGACAGGCCTCTATGGCTACACCTTC
CDR3 protein: CASSQGLTGLYGYTF

V gene: TRBV6-6
D gene: TRBD1
J gene: TRBJ1-2
clone size: .
CDR3 DNA: TGTGCCAGCAGGCCTTGGGGACAGGTGAACTATGGCTACACCTTC
CDR3 protein: CASRPWGQVNYGYTF

V gene: TRBV12-5
D gene: .
J gene: TRBJ1-1
clone size: .
CDR3 DNA: TGTGCTAGTGGTTTGAGGGAGGTGGGCACTGAAGCTTTCTTT
CDR3 protein: CASGLREVGTEAFF

V gene: TRBV5-6
D gene: .
J gene: TRBJ1-4
clone size: .
CDR3 DNA: TGTGCCAGCAGCTTCAACCTCCAGGGTAGACCTAATGAAAAACTGTTTTTT
CDR3 protein: CASSFNLQGRPNEKLFF

V gene: TRBV7-9
D gene: TRBD1
J gene: TRBJ2-1
clone size: once
CDR3 DNA: TGTGCCAGCAGACCTGGACAGGGTGAAGGTGACAATGAGCAGTTCTTC
CDR3 protein: CASRPGQGEGDNEQFF

V gene: TRBV28
D gene: .
J gene: TRBJ1-5
clone size: .
CDR3 DNA: TGTGCCAGCAGTTGGGCCGGGGCAGGGGGCAATCAGCCCCAGCATTTT
CDR3 protein: CASSWAGAGGNQPQHF

V gene: TRBV5-1
D gene: .
J gene: TRBJ2-3
clone size: .
CDR3 DNA: TGCGCCAGCAGCTTAGGGACTGCAGATACGCAGTATTTT
CDR3 protein: CASSLGTADTQYF

V gene: TRBV29-1
D gene: TRBD1
J gene: TRBJ2-3
clone size: .
CDR3 DNA: TGCAGCGTTGGAGACAGGGGATCAGATACGCAGTATTTT
CDR3 protein: CSVGDRGSDTQYF

V gene: TRBV6-6
D gene: .
J gene: TRBJ2-2
clone size: .
CDR3 DNA: TGTGCCAGCAGCCCCGACTCGGGATCCGGGGAGCTGTTTTTT
CDR3 protein: CASSPDSGSGELFF

V gene: TRBV9
D gene: .
J gene: TRBJ1-6
clone size: .
CDR3 DNA: TGTGCCAGCAGCGTAGGTCCGGGTGGCGACCGAATAGTGAGCTCCTATAATTCACCCCTCCACTTT
CDR3 protein: CASSVGPGGDRIVSSYNSPLHF

V gene: TRBV25-1
D gene: .
J gene: TRBJ1-2
clone size: once
CDR3 DNA: TGTGCCGGCAGCGAAGACAGCAACTATGGCTACACCTTC
CDR3 protein: CAGSEDSNYGYTF